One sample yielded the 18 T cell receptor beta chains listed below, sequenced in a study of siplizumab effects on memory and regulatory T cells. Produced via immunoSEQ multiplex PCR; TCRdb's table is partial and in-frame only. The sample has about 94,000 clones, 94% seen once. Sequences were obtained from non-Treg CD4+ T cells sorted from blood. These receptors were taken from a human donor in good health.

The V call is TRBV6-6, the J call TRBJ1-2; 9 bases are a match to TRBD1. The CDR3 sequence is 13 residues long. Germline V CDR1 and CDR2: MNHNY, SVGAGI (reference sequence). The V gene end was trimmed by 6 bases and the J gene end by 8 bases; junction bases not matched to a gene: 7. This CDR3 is CASSLGTGRGYTF. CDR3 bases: TGTGCCAGCAGCCTCGGGACAGGGAGAGGCTACACCTTC.

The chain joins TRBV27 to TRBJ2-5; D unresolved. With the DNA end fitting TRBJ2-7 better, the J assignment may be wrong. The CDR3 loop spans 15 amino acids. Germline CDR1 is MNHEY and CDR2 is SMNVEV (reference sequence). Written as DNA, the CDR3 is TGTGCCAGCAGTTCACGCAATAGGGCCGTCTACGAGCAGTACTTC. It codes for CASSSRNRAVYEQYF.

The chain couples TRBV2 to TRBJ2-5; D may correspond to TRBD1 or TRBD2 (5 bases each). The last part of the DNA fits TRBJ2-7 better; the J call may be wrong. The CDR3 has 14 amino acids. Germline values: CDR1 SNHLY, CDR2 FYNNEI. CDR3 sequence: CASSRDGFRYEQYF. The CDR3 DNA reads TGTGCCTCCTCCCGGGACGGATTTAGGTACGAGCAGTACTTC.

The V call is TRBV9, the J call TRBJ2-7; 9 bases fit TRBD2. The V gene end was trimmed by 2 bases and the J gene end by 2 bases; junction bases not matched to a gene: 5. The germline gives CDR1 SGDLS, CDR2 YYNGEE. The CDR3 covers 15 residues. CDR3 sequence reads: CASSVGVAGAYEQYF. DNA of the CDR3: TGTGCCAGCAGCGTCGGGGTAGCGGGGGCCTACGAGCAGTACTTC.

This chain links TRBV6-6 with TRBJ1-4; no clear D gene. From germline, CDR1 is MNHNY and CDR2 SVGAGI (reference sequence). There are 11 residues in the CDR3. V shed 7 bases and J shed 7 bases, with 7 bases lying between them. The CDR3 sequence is CASKGAEKLFF. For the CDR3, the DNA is TGTGCCAGCAAGGGCGCTGAAAAACTGTTTTTT.

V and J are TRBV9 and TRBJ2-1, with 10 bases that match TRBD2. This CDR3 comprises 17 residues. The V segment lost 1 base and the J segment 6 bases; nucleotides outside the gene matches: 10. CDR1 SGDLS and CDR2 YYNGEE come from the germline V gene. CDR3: CASSVLASGSPGNEQFF. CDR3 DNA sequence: TGTGCCAGCAGCGTATTGGCTAGCGGGAGCCCAGGCAATGAGCAGTTCTTC.

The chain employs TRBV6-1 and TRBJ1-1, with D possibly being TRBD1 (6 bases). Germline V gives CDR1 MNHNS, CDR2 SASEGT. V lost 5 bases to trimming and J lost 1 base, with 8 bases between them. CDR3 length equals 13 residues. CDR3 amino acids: CASSRTENTEAFF. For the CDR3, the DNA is TGTGCCAGCAGTAGGACAGAGAACACTGAAGCTTTCTTT.

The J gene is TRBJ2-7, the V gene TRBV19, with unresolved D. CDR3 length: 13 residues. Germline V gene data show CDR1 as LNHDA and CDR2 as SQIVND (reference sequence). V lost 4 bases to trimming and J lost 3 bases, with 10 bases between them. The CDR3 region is CASSKKSGYEQYF. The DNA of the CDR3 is TGTGCCAGTAGTAAGAAAAGTGGCTACGAGCAGTACTTC.

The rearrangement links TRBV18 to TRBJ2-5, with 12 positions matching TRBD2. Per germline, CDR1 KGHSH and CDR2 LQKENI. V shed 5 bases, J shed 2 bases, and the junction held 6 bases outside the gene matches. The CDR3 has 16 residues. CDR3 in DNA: TGTGCCAGCTCATTACGACTAGCGGGGGTTCAAGAGACCCAGTACTTC. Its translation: CASSLRLAGVQETQYF.

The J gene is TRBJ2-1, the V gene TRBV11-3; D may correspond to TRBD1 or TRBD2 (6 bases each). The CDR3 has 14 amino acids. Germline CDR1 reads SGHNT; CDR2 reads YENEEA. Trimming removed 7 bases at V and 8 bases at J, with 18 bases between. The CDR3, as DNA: TGTGCCAGCACGTCCGGGGGCGCAGCGGATGAGCAGTTCTTC. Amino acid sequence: CASTSGGAADEQFF.

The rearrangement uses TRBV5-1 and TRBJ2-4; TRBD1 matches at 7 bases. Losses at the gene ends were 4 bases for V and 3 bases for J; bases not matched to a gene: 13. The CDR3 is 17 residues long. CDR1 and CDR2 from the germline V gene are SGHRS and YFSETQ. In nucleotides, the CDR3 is TGCGCCAGCAGCCCCGGCAGGCAGGGGGTTGTCAAAAACATTCAGTACTTC. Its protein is CASSPGRQGVVKNIQYF.

In DNA form, the CDR3 reads TGTGCCAGCAGCTTCCAGGGCAGACAGAACACTGAAGCTTTCTTT. It yields the protein CASSFQGRQNTEAFF. This chain links TRBV5-4 with TRBJ1-1; a weak D match, TRBD1 (5 bases). V dropped 2 bases and J dropped 1 base, with 12 bases sitting between them. This CDR3 is 15 amino acids long. Germline CDR1 and CDR2: SGHNT and YYREEE (reference sequence).

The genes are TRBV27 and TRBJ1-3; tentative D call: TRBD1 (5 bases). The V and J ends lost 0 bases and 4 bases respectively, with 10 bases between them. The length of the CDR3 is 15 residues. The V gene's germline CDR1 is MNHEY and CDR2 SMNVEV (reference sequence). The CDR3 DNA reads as TGTGCCAGCAGTTTATCTATGTCAGGGGGAAACACCATATATTTT. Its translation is CASSLSMSGGNTIYF.

DNA of the CDR3: TGTGCCAGCAGGAAACAGGGGCCTCGTGACGAGCAGTACTTC. It yields the protein CASRKQGPRDEQYF. The J gene is TRBJ2-7, the V gene TRBV14; 7 bases are a match to TRBD1. CDR3 length equals 14 residues. Germline trimming cut 6 bases from V and 5 bases from J; bases unmatched to any gene: 10. Germline values: CDR1 SGHDN, CDR2 FVKESK.

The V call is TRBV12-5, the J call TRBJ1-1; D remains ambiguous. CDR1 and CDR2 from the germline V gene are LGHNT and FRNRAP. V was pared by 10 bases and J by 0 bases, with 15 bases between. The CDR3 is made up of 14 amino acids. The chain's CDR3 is CATRSGVMNTEAFF. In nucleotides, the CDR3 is TGTGCTACGCGTTCTGGGGTGATGAACACTGAAGCTTTCTTT.

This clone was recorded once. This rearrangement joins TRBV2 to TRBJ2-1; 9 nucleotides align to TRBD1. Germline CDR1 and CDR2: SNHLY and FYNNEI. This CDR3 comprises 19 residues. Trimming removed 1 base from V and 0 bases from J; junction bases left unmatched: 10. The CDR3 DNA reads TGTGCCAGCAGTGAAGTCAGCGGCGGGACAGGGACCTCCTACAATGAGCAGTTCTTC. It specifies CASSEVSGGTGTSYNEQFF.

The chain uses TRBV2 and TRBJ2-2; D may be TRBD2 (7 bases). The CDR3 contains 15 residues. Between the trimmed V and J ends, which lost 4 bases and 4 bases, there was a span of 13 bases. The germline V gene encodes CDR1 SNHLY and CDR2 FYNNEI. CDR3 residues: CASSVGGAGTGELFF. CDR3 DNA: TGTGCCAGCAGTGTGGGGGGGGCTGGCACCGGGGAGCTGTTTTTT. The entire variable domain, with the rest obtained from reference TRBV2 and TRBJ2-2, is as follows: EPEVTQTPSHQVTQMGQEVILRCVPISNHLYFYWYRQILGQKVEFLVSFYNNEISEKSEIFDDQFSVERPDGSNFTLKIRSTKLEDSAMYFCASSVGGAGTGELFFGEGSRLTVL.

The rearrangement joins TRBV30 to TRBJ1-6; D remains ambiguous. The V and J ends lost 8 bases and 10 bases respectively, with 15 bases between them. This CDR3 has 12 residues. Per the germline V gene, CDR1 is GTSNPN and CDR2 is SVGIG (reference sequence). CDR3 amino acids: CAVGPMRSPLHF. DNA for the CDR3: TGTGCCGTAGGACCCATGAGATCACCCCTCCACTTT.